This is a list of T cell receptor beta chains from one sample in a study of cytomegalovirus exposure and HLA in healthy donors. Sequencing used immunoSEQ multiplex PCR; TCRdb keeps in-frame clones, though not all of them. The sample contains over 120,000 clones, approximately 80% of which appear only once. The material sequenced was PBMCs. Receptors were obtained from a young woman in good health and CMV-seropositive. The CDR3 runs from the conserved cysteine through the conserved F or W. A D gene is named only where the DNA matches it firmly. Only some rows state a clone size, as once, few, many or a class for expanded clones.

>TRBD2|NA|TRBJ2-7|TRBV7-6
CASSSPSGGGGEQYF
TGTGCCAGCAGCTCTCCTAGCGGGGGTGGGGGCGAGCAGTACTTC
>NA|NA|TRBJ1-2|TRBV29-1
CSVATGPGNYGYTF
TGCAGCGTCGCAACAGGGCCGGGGAACTATGGCTACACCTTC
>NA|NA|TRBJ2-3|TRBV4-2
CASSQDQADTQYF
TGTGCCAGCAGCCAAGATCAGGCAGATACGCAGTATTTT
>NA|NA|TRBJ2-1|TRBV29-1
CSVDAGIDEQFF
TGCAGCGTTGACGCGGGGATCGATGAGCAGTTCTTC
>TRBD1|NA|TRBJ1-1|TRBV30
CAWSSGSRGGMNTEAFF
TGTGCCTGGAGTTCCGGGAGTAGAGGGGGCATGAACACTGAAGCTTTCTTT
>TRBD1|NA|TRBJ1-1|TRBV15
CATSRRQGMNTEAFF
TGTGCCACCAGCAGGAGACAGGGGATGAACACTGAAGCTTTCTTT
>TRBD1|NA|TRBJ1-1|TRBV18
CASSPGQGANTEAFF
TGTGCCAGCTCACCGGGACAGGGGGCGAACACTGAAGCTTTCTTT
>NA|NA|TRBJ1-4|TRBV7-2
CASSLGQNEKLFF
TGTGCCAGCAGCTTGGGGCAGAATGAAAAACTGTTTTTT
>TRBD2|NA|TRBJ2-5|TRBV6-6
CASSYLSGGPGETQYF
TGTGCCAGCAGTTACTTATCGGGGGGGCCGGGAGAGACCCAGTACTTC
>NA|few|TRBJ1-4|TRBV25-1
CASSRAGNEKLFF
TGTGCCAGCAGTCGGGCGGGGAATGAAAAACTGTTTTTT
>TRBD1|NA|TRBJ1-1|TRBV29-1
CSAGQGGTEAFF
TGCAGCGCAGGACAGGGGGGAACTGAAGCTTTCTTT
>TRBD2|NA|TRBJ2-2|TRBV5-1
CASSLVLAGLTGELFF
TGCGCCAGCAGCTTGGTTTTAGCGGGTCTGACCGGGGAGCTGTTTTTT
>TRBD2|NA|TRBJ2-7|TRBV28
CASIQSGTSTHEQYF
TGTGCCAGCATTCAAAGCGGGACCTCCACCCACGAGCAGTACTTC
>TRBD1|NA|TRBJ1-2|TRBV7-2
CASSPSTGGYGYTF
TGTGCCAGCAGCCCCTCCACAGGGGGGTATGGCTACACCTTC
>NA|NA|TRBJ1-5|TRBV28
CASSFREWGGDYQPQHF
TGTGCCAGCAGTTTTCGCGAGTGGGGGGGTGACTATCAGCCCCAGCATTTT
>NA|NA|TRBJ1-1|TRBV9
CATSRGIGKAFF
TGTGCCACCTCTAGAGGGATTGGGAAAGCTTTCTTT
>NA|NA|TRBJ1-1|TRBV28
CASSSHPGGNTEAFF
TGTGCCAGCAGTTCCCACCCCGGCGGGAACACTGAAGCTTTCTTT
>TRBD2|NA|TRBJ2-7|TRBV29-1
CSVVERGLPEQYF
TGCAGCGTTGTCGAGCGGGGACTTCCGGAGCAGTACTTC
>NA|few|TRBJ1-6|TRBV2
CASSEETGRSYNSPLHF
TGTGCCAGCAGTGAAGAGACAGGACGCTCCTATAATTCACCCCTCCACTTT
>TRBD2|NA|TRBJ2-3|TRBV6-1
CASSELAESTDTQYF
TGTGCCAGCAGTGAGCTAGCGGAAAGCACAGATACGCAGTATTTT
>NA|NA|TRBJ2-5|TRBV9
CASSPPDQETQYF
TGTGCCAGCAGCCCCCCGGACCAAGAGACCCAGTACTTC
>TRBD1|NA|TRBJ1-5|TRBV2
CASSDPDRAQHF
TGTGCCAGCAGTGACCCTGACAGGGCCCAGCATTTT
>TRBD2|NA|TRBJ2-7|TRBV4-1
CASSLGTSGFYYEQYF
TGCGCCAGCAGCCTCGGGACTAGCGGGTTTTACTACGAGCAGTACTTC
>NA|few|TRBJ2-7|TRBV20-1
CSAGDSGEQYF
TGCAGTGCTGGAGATTCCGGCGAGCAGTACTTC
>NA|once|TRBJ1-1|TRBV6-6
CASSYRDIPEAFF
TGTGCCAGCAGTTACCGGGATATCCCTGAAGCTTTCTTT
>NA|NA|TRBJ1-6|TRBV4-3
CASSQVYGDLRSPLHF
TGCGCCAGCAGCCAAGTTTATGGGGACTTGAGGTCACCCCTCCACTTT
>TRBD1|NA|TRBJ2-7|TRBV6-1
CASSDYRGKYEQYF
TGTGCCAGCAGTGACTACAGGGGGAAATACGAGCAGTACTTC
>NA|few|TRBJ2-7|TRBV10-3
CAIQRSPGKEQYF
TGTGCCATCCAACGGTCCCCAGGGAAGGAGCAGTACTTC
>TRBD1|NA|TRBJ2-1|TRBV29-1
CSVEGGTGGFNEQFF
TGCAGCGTTGAAGGAGGAACAGGGGGCTTCAATGAGCAGTTCTTC
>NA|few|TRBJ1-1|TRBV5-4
CASSDTGRGSTEAFF
TGTGCCAGCAGCGATACGGGGAGGGGAAGCACTGAAGCTTTCTTT